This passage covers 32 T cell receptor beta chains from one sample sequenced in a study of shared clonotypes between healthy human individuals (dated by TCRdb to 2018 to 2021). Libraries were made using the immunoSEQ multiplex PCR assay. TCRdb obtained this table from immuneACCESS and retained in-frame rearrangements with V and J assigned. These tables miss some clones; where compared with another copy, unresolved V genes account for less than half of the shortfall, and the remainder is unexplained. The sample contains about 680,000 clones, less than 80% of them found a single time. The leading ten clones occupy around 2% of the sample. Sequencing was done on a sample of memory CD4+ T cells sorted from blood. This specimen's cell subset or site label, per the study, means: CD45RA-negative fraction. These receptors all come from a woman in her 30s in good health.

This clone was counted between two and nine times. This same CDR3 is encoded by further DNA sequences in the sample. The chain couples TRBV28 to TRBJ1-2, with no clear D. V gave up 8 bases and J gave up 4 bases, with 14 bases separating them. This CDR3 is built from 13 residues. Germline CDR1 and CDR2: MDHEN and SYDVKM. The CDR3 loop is CASSLFQGYGYTF. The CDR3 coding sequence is TGTGCCAGCTCACTCTTTCAAGGCTATGGCTACACCTTC.

CDR3 sequence: CASSPDIMGATEAFF. Here the CDR3 DNA reads TGTGCCAGCTCACCGGACATTATGGGGGCCACTGAAGCTTTCTTT. V is TRBV18 and J is TRBJ1-1; D is possibly TRBD1 (6 bases). The CDR3 has 15 residues. Germline CDR1 is KGHSH and CDR2 is LQKENI. V lost 3 bases and J 4 bases, leaving 15 bases between the germline ends.

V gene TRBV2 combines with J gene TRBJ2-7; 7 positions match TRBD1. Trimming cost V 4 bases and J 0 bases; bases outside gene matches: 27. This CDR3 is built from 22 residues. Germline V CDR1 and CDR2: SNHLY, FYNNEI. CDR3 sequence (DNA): TGTGCCAGCAGTGCCCCCGACGCTTCACAGGGGCATGGAATACCGAGCTCCTACGAGCAGTACTTC. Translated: CASSAPDASQGHGIPSSYEQYF.

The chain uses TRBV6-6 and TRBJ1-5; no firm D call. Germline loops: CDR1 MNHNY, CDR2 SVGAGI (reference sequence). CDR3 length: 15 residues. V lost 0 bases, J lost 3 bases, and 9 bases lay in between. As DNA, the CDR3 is TGTGCCAGCAGTTACTCCGGAGGCAACAATCAGCCCCAGCATTTT. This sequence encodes CASSYSGGNNQPQHF.

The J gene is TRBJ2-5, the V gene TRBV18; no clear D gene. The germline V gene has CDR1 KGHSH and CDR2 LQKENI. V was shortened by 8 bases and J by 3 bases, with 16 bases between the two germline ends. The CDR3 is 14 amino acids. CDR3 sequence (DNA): TGTGCCAGCCAACCGTATAGTATTGAAGAGACCCAGTACTTC. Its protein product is CASQPYSIEETQYF.

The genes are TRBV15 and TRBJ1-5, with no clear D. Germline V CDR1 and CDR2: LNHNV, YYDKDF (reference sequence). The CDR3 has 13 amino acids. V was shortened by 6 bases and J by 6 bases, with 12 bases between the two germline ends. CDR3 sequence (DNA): TGTGCCACCAGAGGGCAGGAAAGTCAGCCCCAGCATTTT. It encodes CATRGQESQPQHF.

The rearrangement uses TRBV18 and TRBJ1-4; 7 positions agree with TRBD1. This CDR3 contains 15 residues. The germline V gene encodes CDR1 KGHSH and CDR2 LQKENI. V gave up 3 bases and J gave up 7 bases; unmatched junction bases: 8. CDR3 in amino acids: CASSPSGGTAEKLFF. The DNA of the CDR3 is TGTGCCAGCTCACCGTCGGGCGGGACAGCTGAAAAACTGTTTTTT.

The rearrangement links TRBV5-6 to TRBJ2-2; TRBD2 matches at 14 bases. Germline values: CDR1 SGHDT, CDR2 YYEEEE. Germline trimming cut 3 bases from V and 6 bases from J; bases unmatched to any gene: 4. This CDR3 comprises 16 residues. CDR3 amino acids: CASSWGLAGAAGELFF. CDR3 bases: TGTGCCAGCAGCTGGGGACTAGCGGGAGCGGCCGGGGAGCTGTTTTTT.

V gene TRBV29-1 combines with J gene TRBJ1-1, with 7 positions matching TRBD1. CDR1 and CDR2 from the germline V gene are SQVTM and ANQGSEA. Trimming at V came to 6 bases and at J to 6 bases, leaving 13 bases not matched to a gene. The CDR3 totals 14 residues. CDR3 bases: TGCAGCGTGCGGGGGAGACAGGGCGTACCTGAAGCTTTCTTT. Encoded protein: CSVRGRQGVPEAFF.

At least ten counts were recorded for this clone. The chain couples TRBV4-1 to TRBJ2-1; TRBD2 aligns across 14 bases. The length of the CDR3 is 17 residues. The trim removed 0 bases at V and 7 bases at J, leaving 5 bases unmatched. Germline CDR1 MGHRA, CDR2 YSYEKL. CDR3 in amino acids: CASSQDWGLAGVNEQFF. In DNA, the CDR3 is TGCGCCAGCAGCCAAGATTGGGGACTAGCGGGAGTTAATGAGCAGTTCTTC.

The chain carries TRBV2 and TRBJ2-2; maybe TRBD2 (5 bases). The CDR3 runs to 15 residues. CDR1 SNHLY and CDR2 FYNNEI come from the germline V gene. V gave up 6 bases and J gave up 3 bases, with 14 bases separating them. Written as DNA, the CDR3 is TGTGCCAGCAGAGAGGGCAACTCTTACACCGGGGAGCTGTTTTTT. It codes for CASREGNSYTGELFF.

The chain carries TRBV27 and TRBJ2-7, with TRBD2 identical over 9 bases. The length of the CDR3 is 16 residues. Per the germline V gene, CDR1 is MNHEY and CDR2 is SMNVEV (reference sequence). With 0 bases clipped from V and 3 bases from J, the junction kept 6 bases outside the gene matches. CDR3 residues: CASSLSSSGNFYEQYF. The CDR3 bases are TGTGCCAGCAGTTTATCGTCTAGCGGGAACTTCTACGAGCAGTACTTC.

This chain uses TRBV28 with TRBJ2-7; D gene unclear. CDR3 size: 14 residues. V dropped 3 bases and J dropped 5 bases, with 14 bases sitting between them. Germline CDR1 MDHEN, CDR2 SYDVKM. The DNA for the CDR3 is TGTGCCAGCAGTTTCGTTCTGACACGCAACGAGCAGTACTTC. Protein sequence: CASSFVLTRNEQYF.

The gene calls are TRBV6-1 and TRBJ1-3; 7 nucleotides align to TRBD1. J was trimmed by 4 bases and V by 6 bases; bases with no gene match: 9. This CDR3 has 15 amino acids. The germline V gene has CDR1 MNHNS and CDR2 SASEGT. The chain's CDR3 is CASRRDSGRGNTIYF. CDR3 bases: TGTGCCAGCAGAAGGGACAGTGGGAGAGGAAACACCATATATTTT.

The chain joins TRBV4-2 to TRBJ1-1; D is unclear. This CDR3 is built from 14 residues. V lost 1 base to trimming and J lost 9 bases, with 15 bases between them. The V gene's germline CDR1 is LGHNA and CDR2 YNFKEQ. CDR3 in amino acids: CASSQGGREDQAFF. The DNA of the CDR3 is TGTGCCAGCAGCCAAGGAGGAAGGGAGGACCAAGCTTTCTTT.

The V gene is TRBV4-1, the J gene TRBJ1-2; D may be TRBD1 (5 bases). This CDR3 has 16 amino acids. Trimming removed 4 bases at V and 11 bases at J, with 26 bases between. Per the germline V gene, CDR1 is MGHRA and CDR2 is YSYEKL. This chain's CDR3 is CASSLSSGAVTSVYTF. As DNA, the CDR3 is TGCGCCAGCAGCCTCTCCTCCGGGGCAGTTACTTCGGTTTACACCTTC.

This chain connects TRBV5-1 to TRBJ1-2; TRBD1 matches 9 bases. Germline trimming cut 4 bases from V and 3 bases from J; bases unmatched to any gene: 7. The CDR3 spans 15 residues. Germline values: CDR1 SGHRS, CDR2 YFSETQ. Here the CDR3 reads CASSPTGTGYYGYTF. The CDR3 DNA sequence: TGCGCCAGCAGCCCCACCGGGACAGGGTACTATGGCTACACCTTC. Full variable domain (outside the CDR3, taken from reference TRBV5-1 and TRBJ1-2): KAGVTQTPRYLIKTRGQQVTLSCSPISGHRSVSWYQQTPGQGLQFLFEYFSETQRNKGNFPGRFSGRQFSNSRSEMNVSTLELGDSALYLCASSPTGTGYYGYTFGSGTRLTVV.

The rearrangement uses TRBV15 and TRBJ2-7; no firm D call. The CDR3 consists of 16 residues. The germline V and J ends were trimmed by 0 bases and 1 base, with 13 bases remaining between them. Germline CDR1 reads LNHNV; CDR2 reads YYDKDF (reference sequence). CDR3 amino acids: CATSRDYMQYSYEQYF. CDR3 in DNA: TGTGCCACCAGCAGAGATTATATGCAGTATTCCTACGAGCAGTACTTC.

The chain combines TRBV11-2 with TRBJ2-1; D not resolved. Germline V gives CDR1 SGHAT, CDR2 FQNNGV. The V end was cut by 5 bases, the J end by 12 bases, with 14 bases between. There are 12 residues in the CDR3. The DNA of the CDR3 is TGTGCCAGCAGCCCCGTTCAGATGGGGCAGTTCTTC. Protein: CASSPVQMGQFF.

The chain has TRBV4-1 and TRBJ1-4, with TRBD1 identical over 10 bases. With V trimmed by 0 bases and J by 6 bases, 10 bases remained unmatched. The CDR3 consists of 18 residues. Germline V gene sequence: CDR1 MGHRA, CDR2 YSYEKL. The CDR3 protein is CASSQDPGTGVRDEKLFF. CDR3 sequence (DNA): TGCGCCAGCAGCCAAGATCCAGGGACAGGGGTTCGAGATGAAAAACTGTTTTTT.

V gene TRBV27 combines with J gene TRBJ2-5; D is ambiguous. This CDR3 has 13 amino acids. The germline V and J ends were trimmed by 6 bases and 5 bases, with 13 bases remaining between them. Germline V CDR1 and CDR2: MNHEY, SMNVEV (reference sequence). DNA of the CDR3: TGTGCCAGCAGACAATGGGTGGAGGAGACCCAGTACTTC. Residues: CASRQWVEETQYF.

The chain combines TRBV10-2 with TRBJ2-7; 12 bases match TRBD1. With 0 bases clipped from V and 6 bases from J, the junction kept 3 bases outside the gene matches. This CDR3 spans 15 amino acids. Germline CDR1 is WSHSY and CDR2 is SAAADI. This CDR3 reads CASSESGTGGFEQYF. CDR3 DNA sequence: TGCGCCAGCAGTGAGTCCGGGACAGGGGGCTTCGAGCAGTACTTC.

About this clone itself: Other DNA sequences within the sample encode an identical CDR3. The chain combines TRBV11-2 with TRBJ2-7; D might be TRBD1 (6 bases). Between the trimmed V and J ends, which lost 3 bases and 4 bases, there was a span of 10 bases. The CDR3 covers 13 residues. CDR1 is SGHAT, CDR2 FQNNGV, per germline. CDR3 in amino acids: CASSFSGEYEQYF. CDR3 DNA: TGTGCCAGCAGCTTCTCAGGGGAGTACGAGCAGTACTTC.

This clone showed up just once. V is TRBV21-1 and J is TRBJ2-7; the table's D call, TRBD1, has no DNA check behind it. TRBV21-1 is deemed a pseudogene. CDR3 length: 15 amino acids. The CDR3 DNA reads TGTGCCAGCAGCAAGCTAGGGGTGGCCCCCTACGAGCAGTACTTC. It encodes CASSKLGVAPYEQYF.

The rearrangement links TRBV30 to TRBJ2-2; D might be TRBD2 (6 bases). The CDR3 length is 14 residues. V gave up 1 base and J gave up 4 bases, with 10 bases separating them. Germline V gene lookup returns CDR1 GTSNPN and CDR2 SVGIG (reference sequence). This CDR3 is CAWSGLAATGELFF. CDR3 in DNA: TGTGCCTGGAGTGGGTTAGCGGCCACCGGGGAGCTGTTTTTT.

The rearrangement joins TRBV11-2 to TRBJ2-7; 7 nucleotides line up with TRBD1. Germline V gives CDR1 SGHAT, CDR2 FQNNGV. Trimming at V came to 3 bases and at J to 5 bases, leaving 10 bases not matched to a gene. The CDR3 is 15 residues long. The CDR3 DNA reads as TGTGCCAGCAGCTTGAACAGGGGTCTACGAAACGAGCAGTACTTC. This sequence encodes CASSLNRGLRNEQYF.

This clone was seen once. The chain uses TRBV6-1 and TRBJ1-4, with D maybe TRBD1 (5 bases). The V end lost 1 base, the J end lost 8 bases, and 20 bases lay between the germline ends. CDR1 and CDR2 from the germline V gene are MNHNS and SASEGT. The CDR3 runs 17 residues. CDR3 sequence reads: CASSEGGARVLREKLFF. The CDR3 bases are TGTGCCAGCAGTGAAGGGGGCGCGAGGGTACTCAGAGAAAAACTGTTTTTT.

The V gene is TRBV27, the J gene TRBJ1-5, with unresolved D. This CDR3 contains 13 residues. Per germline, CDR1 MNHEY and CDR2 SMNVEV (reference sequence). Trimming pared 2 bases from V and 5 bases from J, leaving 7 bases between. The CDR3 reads CASSLNEYQPQHF. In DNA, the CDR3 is TGTGCCAGCAGTTTAAACGAATATCAGCCCCAGCATTTT.

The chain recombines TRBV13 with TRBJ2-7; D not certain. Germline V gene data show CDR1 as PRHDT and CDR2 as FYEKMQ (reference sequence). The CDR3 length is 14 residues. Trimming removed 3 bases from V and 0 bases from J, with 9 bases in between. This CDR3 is CASSFGPSSYEQYF. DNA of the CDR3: TGTGCCAGCAGCTTTGGCCCCAGCTCCTACGAGCAGTACTTC.

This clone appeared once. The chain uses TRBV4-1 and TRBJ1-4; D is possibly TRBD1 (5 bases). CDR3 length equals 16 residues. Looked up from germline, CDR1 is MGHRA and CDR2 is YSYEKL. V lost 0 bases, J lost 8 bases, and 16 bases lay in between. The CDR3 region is CASSQEGGRVDEKLFF. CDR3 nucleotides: TGCGCCAGCAGCCAAGAAGGAGGCAGGGTAGACGAAAAACTGTTTTTT.

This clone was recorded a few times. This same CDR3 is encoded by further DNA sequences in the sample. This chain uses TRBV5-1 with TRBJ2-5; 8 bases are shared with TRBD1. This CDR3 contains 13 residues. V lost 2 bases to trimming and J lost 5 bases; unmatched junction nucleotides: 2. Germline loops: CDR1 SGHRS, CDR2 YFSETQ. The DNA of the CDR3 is TGCGCCAGCAGCTTTGGACAGGGTGAGACCCAGTACTTC. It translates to CASSFGQGETQYF.

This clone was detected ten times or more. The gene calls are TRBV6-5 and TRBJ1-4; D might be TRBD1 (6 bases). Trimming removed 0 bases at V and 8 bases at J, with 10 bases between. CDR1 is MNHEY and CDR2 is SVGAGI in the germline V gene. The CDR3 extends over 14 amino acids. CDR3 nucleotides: TGTGCCAGCAGTTACTCGACAGGTGACGAAAAACTGTTTTTT. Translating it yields CASSYSTGDEKLFF.